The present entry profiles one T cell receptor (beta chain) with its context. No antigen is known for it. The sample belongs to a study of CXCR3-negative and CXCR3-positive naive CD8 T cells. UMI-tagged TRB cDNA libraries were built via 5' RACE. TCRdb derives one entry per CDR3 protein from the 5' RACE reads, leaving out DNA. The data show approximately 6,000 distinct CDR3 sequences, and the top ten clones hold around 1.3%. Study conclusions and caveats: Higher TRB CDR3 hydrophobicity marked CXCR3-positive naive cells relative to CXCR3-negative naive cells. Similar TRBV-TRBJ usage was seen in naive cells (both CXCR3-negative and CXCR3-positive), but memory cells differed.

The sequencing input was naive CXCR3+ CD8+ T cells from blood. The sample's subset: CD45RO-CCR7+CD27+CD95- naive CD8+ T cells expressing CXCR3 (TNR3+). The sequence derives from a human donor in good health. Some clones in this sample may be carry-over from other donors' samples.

CDR3 amino acids: CASSATSLETQYF. This rearrangement joins TRBV13 to TRBJ2-5; no DNA is available, so the TRBD2 call from TCRdb remains unchecked. The germline gives CDR1 PRHDT, CDR2 FYEKMQ (reference sequence). The CDR3 extends over 13 amino acids.